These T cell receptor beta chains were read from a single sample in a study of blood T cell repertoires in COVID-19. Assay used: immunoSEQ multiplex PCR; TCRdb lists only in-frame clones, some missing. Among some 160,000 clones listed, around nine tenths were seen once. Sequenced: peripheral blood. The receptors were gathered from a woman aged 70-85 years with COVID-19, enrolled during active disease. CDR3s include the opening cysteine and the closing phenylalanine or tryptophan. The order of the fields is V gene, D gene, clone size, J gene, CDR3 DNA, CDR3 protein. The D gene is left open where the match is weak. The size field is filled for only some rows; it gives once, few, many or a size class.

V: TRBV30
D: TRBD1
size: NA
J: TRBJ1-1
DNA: TGTGCCTGGAGCGGCCGGGACAGGGTATACACTGAAGCTTTCTTT
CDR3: CAWSGRDRVYTEAFF

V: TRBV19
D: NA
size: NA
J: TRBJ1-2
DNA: TGTGCCAGTAGTCTCGGGGGAACGAGCGATGGCTACACCTTC
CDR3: CASSLGGTSDGYTF

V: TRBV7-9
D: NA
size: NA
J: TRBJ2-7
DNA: TGTGCCAGCAGCTTAGGGGCGGGGTTCTCCTACGAGCAGTACTTC
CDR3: CASSLGAGFSYEQYF

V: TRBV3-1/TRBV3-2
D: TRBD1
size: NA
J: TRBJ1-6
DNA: TGTGCCAGCAGCCAAGATGGGGGACAGGGTCCCCACTTT
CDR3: CASSQDGGQGPHF

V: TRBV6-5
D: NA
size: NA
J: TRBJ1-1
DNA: TGTGCCAGCAGTTACTCTCAATGGAGTGAAGCTTTCTTT
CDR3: CASSYSQWSEAFF

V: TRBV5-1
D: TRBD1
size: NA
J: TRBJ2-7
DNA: TGCGCCAGCAGCTCAACCGGGACAGGGTTCTACGAGCAGTACTTC
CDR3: CASSSTGTGFYEQYF

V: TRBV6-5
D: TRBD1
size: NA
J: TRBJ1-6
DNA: TGTGCCAGCAGGACGACAGGGCTAAATTCACCCCTCCACTTT
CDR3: CASRTTGLNSPLHF

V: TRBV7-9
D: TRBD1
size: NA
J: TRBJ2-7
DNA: TGTGCCAGCAGCCCCCTGACAGGGGCTGGGGAGCAGTACTTC
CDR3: CASSPLTGAGEQYF

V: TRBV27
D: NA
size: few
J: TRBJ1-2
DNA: TGTGCCAGCAGTTTCCCCAGGCCCGCTAAAGAATATGGCTACACCTTC
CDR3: CASSFPRPAKEYGYTF

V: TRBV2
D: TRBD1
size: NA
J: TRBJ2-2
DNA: TGTGCCAGCAGTTACGGACAGGGGGTCGGCACCGGGGAGCTGTTTTTT
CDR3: CASSYGQGVGTGELFF

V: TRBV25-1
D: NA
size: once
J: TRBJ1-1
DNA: TGTGCCAGCAACGGTGTTCGTGGTGCGGGCACTGAAGCTTTCTTT
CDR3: CASNGVRGAGTEAFF

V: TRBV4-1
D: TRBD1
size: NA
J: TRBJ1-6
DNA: TGCGCCAGCAGCCCCTTTAGACAGGGGTTTAATTCACCCCTCCACTTT
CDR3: CASSPFRQGFNSPLHF

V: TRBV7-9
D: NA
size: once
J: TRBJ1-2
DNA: TGTGCCAGCAGCTTCGGGGGGCTTTGGGGCTACACCTTC
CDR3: CASSFGGLWGYTF

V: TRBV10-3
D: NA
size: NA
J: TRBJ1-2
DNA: TGTGCCATCAGTGAGTCGGGCCCTACAACCTCCTATGGCTACACCTTC
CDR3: CAISESGPTTSYGYTF

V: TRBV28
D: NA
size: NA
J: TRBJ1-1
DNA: TGTGCCAGCAGTTTGAGGGGGATGAACACTGAAGCTTTCTTT
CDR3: CASSLRGMNTEAFF

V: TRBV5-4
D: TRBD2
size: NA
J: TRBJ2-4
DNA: TGTGCCAGCAGCTTGAGGAAGCGGGGGACTCTAGCCAAAAACATTCAGTACTTC
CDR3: CASSLRKRGTLAKNIQYF

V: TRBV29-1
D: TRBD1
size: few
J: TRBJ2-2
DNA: TGCAGCGCCAATACAGGGGCGGCCGGGGAGCTGTTTTTT
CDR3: CSANTGAAGELFF

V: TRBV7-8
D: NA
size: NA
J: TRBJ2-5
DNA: TGTGCCAGCAGCCCGTCCGGGGAGACCCAGTACTTC
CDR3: CASSPSGETQYF

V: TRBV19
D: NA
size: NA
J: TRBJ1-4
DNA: TGTGCCAGTAGTATCCCCCCGACAGGCGGTGAAAAACTGTTTTTT
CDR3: CASSIPPTGGEKLFF

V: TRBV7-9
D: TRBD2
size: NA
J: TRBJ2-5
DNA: TGTGCCAGCAGCTTTGGGACTAGTGGAGAGACCCAGTACTTC
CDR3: CASSFGTSGETQYF

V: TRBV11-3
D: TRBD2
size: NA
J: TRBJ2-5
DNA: TGTGCCAGCAGCCTCGGACTAGCGAACCAAGAGACCCAGTACTTC
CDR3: CASSLGLANQETQYF

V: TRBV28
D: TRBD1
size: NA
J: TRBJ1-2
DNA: TGTGCCAGCAGAGACCTACAGGGGGCGGTGGCTAGTGGCTACACCTTC
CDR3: CASRDLQGAVASGYTF

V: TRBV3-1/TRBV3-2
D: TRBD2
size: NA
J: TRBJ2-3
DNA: TGTGCCAGCAGCCGACGACTAGCGGCAGATACGCAGTATTTT
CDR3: CASSRRLAADTQYF

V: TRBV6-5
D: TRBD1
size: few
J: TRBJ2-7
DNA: TGTGCCAGCAGCCGACAGGGCTACGAGCAGTACTTC
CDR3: CASSRQGYEQYF

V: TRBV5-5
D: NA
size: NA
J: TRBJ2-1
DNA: TGTGCCAGCAGCCGTACAGGGATCTACAATGAGCAGTTCTTC
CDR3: CASSRTGIYNEQFF

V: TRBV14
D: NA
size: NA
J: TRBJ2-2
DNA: TGTGCCAGCAGCCAAGTCCCAGGGACCGGGGAGCTGTTTTTT
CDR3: CASSQVPGTGELFF

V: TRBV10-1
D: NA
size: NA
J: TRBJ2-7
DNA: TGCGCCAGCAGAGTCCGGGACACTCTCTACGAGCAGTACTTC
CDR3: CASRVRDTLYEQYF

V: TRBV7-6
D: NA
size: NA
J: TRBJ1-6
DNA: TGTGCCAGCAGCTGGGACGACCGGGACATCTCACCCCTCCACTTT
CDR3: CASSWDDRDISPLHF

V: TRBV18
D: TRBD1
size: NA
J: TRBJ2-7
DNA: TGTGCCAGCTCAACGCAGGGGGCTTTGGCCTACGAGCAGTACTTC
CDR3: CASSTQGALAYEQYF

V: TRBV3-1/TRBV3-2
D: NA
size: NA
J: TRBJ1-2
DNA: TGTGCCAGCAGCCAGGGGGCTTATGGCTACACCTTC
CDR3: CASSQGAYGYTF

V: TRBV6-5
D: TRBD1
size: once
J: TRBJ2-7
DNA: TGTGCCAGCAGTACGGACAGGGAATACGAGCAGTACTTC
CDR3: CASSTDREYEQYF

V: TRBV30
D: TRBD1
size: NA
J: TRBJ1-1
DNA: TGTGGCGGAAGACAGGGGGCGAGCACTGAAGCTTTCTTT
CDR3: CGGRQGASTEAFF

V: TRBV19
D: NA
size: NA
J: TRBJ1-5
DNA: TGTGCCAGTAGTGCGGGTCAGCCCCAGCATTTT
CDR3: CASSAGQPQHF

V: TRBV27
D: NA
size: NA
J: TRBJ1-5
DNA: TGTGCCAGCAGTTTAGAGGTCAATCAGCCCCAGCATTTT
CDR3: CASSLEVNQPQHF

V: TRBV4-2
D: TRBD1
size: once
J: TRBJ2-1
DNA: TGTGCCAGCAGCCGACAGACAGGGATGGGGAATGAGCAGTTCTTC
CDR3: CASSRQTGMGNEQFF

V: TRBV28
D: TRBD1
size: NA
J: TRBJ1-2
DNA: TGTGCCAGCAGTTCCGGACAGGGGACGATCTATGGCTACACCTTC
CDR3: CASSSGQGTIYGYTF

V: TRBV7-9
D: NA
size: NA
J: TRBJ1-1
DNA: TGTGCCAGCAGCCATACTATGGATGAAGCTTTCTTT
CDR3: CASSHTMDEAFF

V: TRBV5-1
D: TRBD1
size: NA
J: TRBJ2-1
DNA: TGCGCCAGCATCCGACAGGGGGACTATGAGCAGTTCTTC
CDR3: CASIRQGDYEQFF

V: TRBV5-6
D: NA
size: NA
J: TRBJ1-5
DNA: TGTGCCAGCAGCTTGAGTCAGTCTGGTCAGCCCCAGCATTTT
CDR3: CASSLSQSGQPQHF

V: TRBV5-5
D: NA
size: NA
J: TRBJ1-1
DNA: TGTGCCAGCAGCTTGTACAGCTCGAACACTGAAGCTTTCTTT
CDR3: CASSLYSSNTEAFF

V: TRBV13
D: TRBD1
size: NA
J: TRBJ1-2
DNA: TGTGCCAGCAGCCAGGGACAGGCTGTCGGCGGCTACACCTTC
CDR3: CASSQGQAVGGYTF

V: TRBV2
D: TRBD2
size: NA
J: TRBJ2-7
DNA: TGTGCCAGCAGTGAGTTCGGGGGGATCCGGTACGAGCAGTACTTC
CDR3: CASSEFGGIRYEQYF

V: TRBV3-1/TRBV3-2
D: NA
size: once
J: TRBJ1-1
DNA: TGTGCCAGCAGCCAACCTAAGGCAGGGGTTACTGAAGCTTTCTTT
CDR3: CASSQPKAGVTEAFF

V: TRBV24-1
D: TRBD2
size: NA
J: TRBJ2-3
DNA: TGTGCCACCAGTGTCCAGACTAGCGGTCGCACAGATACGCAGTATTTT
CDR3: CATSVQTSGRTDTQYF

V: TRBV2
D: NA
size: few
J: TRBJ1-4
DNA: TGTGCCAGCAGCCTAACAGACCTCCTAAATGAAAAACTGTTTTTT
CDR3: CASSLTDLLNEKLFF

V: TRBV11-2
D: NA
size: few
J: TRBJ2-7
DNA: TGTGCCAGCAGCCCCCCGAGGGGGTCCGAGCAGTACTTC
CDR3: CASSPPRGSEQYF